One sample yielded the 10 T cell receptor beta chains listed below, sequenced in a study of tissue T cells after allogeneic stem cell transplantation. Adult allogeneic hematopoietic cell transplant recipients with steroid-refractory graft-versus-host disease were prospectively enrolled for research autopsy. Assay used: immunoSEQ multiplex PCR; TCRdb lists only in-frame clones, some missing. The table lists 3,000 or so clones, approximately 67% of them singletons. The sample here was ascending colon tissue, taken at autopsy. The receptor source for this set is a male patient older than 55 with steroid-refractory graft-versus-host disease after an allogeneic stem cell transplant. Some T cells may be graft donor cells.

This chain uses TRBV12-3 or TRBV12-4 with TRBJ1-5; no clear D. The CDR3 has 13 residues. The V gene lost 2 bases and the J gene lost 6 bases, with 8 bases spanning the gap. CDR3 DNA: TGTGCCAGCAGTTTAAATGTAGGTCAGCCCCAGCATTTT. It codes for CASSLNVGQPQHF.

The chain uses TRBV13 and TRBJ1-2; TRBD1 aligns across 8 bases. Germline V gene data show CDR1 as PRHDT and CDR2 as FYEKMQ (reference sequence). This CDR3 is built from 15 residues. V trimming: 5 bases; J trimming: 0 bases; junction bases outside the gene matches: 5. DNA of the CDR3: TGTGCCAGCAGCGGCGACAGGGGTGCTAACTATGGCTACACCTTC. It encodes CASSGDRGANYGYTF.

This clone was picked up a small number of times. The chain links TRBV27 to TRBJ2-5; D is unclear. Germline V gene sequence: CDR1 MNHEY, CDR2 SMNVEV (reference sequence). This CDR3 is built from 13 residues. V lost 3 bases to trimming and J lost 0 bases, with 5 bases between them. The CDR3 sequence: CASSFGYQETQYF. The CDR3 DNA is TGTGCCAGCAGTTTTGGATACCAAGAGACCCAGTACTTC.

This clone is labeled as medium-sized (0.01 to 0.1%). The J gene is TRBJ2-7, the V gene TRBV11-2; maybe TRBD2 (6 bases). Looked up from germline, CDR1 is SGHAT and CDR2 is FQNNGV. V lost 1 base, J lost 2 bases, and 18 bases lay in between. This CDR3 comprises 17 residues. The CDR3 bases are TGTGCCAGCAGCTTAGCCTCCGGGACTCCCAATCCCTACGAGCAGTACTTC. Translating gives CASSLASGTPNPYEQYF.

V and J are TRBV4-3 and TRBJ1-1; D remains unclear. The CDR3 totals 15 residues. The V end was cut by 0 bases, the J end by 6 bases, with 14 bases between. Germline V CDR1 and CDR2: LGHNA, YSLEER. The CDR3 protein is CASSQDLARPPEAFF. The CDR3 DNA follows: TGCGCCAGCAGCCAAGATTTAGCCAGGCCGCCTGAAGCTTTCTTT.

V usage is TRBV27 and J usage is TRBJ2-1, with D tentatively TRBD1 or TRBD2 (5 bases each). CDR1 is MNHEY, CDR2 SMNVEV, per germline (reference sequence). The CDR3 has 15 residues. Trimming left V 6 bases short and J 1 base short, with 13 bases between. The CDR3 region is CASRPGTESYNEQFF. The CDR3 DNA reads as TGTGCCAGCAGACCCGGGACGGAATCCTACAATGAGCAGTTCTTC.

This chain uses TRBV2 with TRBJ1-6; 7 bases fit TRBD1. The CDR3 is 17 residues long. Trimming removed 6 bases from V and 9 bases from J; junction bases left unmatched: 17. From germline, CDR1 is SNHLY and CDR2 FYNNEI. In DNA, the CDR3 is TGTGCCAGCAGCAGGGGGGGAGCCGAGGAGTTTGGTTCACCCCTCCACTTT. Translating gives CASSRGGAEEFGSPLHF.

V usage is TRBV7-2 and J usage is TRBJ2-3, with 9 bases aligning to TRBD2. V trimming: 5 bases; J trimming: 1 base; junction bases outside the gene matches: 10. Germline-derived CDR1 and CDR2 are SGHTA and FQGNSA. The CDR3 totals 17 residues. CDR3 DNA: TGTGCCAGCAGCCTTACATCCAGACTAGCGGGCACAGATACGCAGTATTTT. Protein sequence: CASSLTSRLAGTDTQYF.

In this sample, this clone turned up once. The chain employs TRBV12-5 and TRBJ2-1, with 10 bases lining up with TRBD1. Per germline, CDR1 LGHNT and CDR2 FRNRAP. This CDR3 has 15 residues. V was pared by 7 bases and J by 5 bases, with 8 bases of the junction left unmatched. The CDR3 DNA is TGTGCTAGTGCCCCGGGACAGGGGTGGGACAATGAGCAGTTCTTC. It codes for CASAPGQGWDNEQFF.

The chain has TRBV19 and TRBJ2-1, with D tentatively TRBD1 (5 bases). Deletions cut 2 bases from V and 10 bases from J, with 12 bases between. CDR1 LNHDA and CDR2 SQIVND come from the germline V gene (reference sequence). This CDR3 is built from 13 residues. The CDR3 DNA follows: TGTGCCAGTAGTATACAGGGTGTCAGAGAGCAGTTCTTC. Its translation: CASSIQGVREQFF.